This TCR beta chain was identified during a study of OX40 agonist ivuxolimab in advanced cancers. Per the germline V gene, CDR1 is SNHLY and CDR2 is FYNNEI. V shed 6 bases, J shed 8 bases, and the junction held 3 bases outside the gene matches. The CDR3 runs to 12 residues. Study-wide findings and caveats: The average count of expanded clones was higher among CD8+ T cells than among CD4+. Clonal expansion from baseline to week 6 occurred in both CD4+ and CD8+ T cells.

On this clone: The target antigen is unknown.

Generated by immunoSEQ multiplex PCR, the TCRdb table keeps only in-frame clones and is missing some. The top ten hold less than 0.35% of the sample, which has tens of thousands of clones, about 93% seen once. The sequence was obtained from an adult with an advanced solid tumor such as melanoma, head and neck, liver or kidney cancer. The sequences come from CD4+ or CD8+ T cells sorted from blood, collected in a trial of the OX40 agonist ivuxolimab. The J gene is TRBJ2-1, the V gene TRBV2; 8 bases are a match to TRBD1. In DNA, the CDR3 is TGTGCCAGCAGGGCAGGGGGCGATGAGCAGTTCTTC. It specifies CASRAGGDEQFF.